The sample holds many counts of the clone carrying this T cell receptor beta chain. The antigen is not known. The sample belongs to a study of identical twins. V trimming: 4 bases; J trimming: 4 bases; junction bases outside the gene matches: 5. There are 16 residues in the CDR3. Germline-derived CDR1 and CDR2 are SGHAT and FQNNGV. It was template switching that added a universal primer site, and there were unique molecular identifiers on the cDNA. From the 5' RACE reads, TCRdb called clonotypes with MiXCR, one entry per CDR3 protein. The sample yields 200,000 to 300,000 distinct CDR3 sequences, about 10% seen once. Findings and limits, study-wide: Abundant beta clonotypes from cord blood bore fewer insertions; memory repertoires lacked this pattern.

This TCR derives from a man in his forties or fifties in good health. This chain links TRBV11-2 with TRBJ2-1; 12 positions agree with TRBD2. The material sequenced was memory T cells sorted from blood. CDR3 sequence (DNA): TGTGCCAGCAGCTCCCGGACTAGCGGGGAATACAATGAGCAGTTCTTC. Translating it yields CASSSRTSGEYNEQFF.